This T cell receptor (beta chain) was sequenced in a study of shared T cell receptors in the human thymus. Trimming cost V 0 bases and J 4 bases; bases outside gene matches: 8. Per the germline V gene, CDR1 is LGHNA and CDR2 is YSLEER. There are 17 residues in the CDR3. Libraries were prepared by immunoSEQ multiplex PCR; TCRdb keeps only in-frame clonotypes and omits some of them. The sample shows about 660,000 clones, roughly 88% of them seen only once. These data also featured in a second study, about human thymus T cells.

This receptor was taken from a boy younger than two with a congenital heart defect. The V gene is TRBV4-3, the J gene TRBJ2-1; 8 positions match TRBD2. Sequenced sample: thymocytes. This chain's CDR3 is CASSQDRASGYYNEQFF. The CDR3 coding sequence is TGCGCCAGCAGCCAAGATCGGGCTAGCGGGTATTACAATGAGCAGTTCTTC.